The clone carrying this TCR beta chain was counted a few times. The entry originates in a study of graft-versus-host responses after intestinal transplantation. Broader study findings: Early post-transplant HvG declines showed an association with peak circulating GvH clone levels. GvH clones turned up in recipient marrow; some had shown up first in ileum or blood.

Following the reaction, CD3+CD4+ and CD3+CD8+ responders that were proliferating and CFSE-low underwent sorting. TCRdb keeps only in-frame clones here, not all; method: immunoSEQ multiplex PCR. The repertoire includes about 430 clones, 40% to 50% of them detected once, and 20% to 25% sits in the top ten. V was pared by 2 bases and J by 3 bases, with 7 bases between. This CDR3 is 13 amino acids long. From germline, CDR1 is SGHDN and CDR2 FVKESK. The source of this sequence is a human patient who was an organ donor for intestinal transplantation. The rearrangement uses TRBV14 and TRBJ1-1; maybe TRBD1 (6 bases). The sample was alloreactive CD4+ T cells from a mixed lymphocyte reaction culture, taken before transplantation. Stated subset: CFSE-low proliferating T cells sorted from approximately 6-day pre-transplant mixed lymphocyte reaction (GvH or HvG direction). CDR3 DNA: TGTGCCAGCAGCCAACAGGGGTACACTGAAGCTTTCTTT. Translating it yields CASSQQGYTEAFF. Complete variable domain (other parts from reference TRBV14 and TRBJ1-1): EAGVTQFPSHSVIEKGQTVTLRCDPISGHDNLYWYRRVMGKEIKFLLHFVKESKQDESGMPNNRFLAERTGGTYSTLKVQPAELEDSGVYFCASSQQGYTEAFFGQGTRLTVV.